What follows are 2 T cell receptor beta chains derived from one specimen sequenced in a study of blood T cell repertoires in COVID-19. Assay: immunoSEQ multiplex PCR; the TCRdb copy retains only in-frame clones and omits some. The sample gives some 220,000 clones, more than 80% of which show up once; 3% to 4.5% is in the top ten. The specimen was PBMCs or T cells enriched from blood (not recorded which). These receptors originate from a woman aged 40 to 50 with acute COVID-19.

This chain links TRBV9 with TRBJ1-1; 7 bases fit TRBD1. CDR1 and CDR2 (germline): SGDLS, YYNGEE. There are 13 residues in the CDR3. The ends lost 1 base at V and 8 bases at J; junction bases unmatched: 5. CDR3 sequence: CASSVSGTAEAFF. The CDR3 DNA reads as TGTGCCAGCAGCGTATCTGGGACAGCCGAAGCTTTCTTT.

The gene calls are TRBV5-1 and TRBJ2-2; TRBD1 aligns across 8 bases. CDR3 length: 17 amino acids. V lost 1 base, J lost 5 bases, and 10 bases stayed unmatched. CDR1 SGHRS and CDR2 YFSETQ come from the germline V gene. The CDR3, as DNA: TGCGCCAGCAGCTTGTCAGGGACAGGTGGTTGGACCGGGGAGCTGTTTTTT. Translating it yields CASSLSGTGGWTGELFF.